This entry lists 12 T cell receptor beta chains sequenced from one sample in a study of cytomegalovirus exposure and HLA in healthy donors. PCR involved 60 Vbeta and 13 Jbeta primers. The data were produced by immunoSEQ multiplex PCR, yet TCRdb's version contains in-frame clones alone and is incomplete. The data include over 110,000 clones; the top ten clones carry 0.9% to 1%. Sequencing used PBMCs. All receptors derive from a male donor in good health and CMV-seronegative.

The rearrangement joins TRBV6-5 to TRBJ1-1, with 9 positions matching TRBD1. The V gene end was trimmed by 0 bases and the J gene end by 5 bases; junction bases not matched to a gene: 1. The germline V gene has CDR1 MNHEY and CDR2 SVGAGI. The CDR3 contains 14 residues. DNA for the CDR3: TGTGCCAGCAGTTACTCGACAGGGGGGACTGAAGCTTTCTTT. It yields the protein CASSYSTGGTEAFF.

This chain joins TRBV5-4 and TRBJ1-1, with 9 bases identical to TRBD1. Trimming cost V 4 bases and J 5 bases; bases outside gene matches: 18. This CDR3 is built from 18 residues. Germline CDR1 and CDR2: SGHNT and YYREEE (reference sequence). The CDR3 DNA reads TGTGCCAGCAGCCCCACACAGGGGGCGCTGACGACGTTTACTGAAGCTTTCTTT. Translation gives CASSPTQGALTTFTEAFF.

The chain couples TRBV6-1 to TRBJ1-5; D may be TRBD1 (6 bases). The CDR3 sequence is 16 residues long. Looked up from germline, CDR1 is MNHNS and CDR2 is SASEGT. V was trimmed by 4 bases and J by 0 bases, leaving 13 bases between them. CDR3 in DNA: TGTGCCAGCAGTGTGGGGGCCGGTTATAGCAATCAGCCCCAGCATTTT. Its protein product is CASSVGAGYSNQPQHF.

The rearrangement links TRBV4-3 to TRBJ2-1, with 7 bases fitting TRBD2. The junction had 5 bases not matched to a gene; V was cut back by 4 bases and J by 8 bases. Germline loops: CDR1 LGHNA, CDR2 YSLEER. The CDR3 sequence is 13 residues long. CDR3 nucleotide sequence: TGCGCCAGCAGCCGGGGGGGTTATTATGAGCAGTTCTTC. It specifies CASSRGGYYEQFF.

V usage is TRBV10-3 and J usage is TRBJ1-1; D is unresolved. CDR1 ENHRY and CDR2 SYGVKD come from the germline V gene. The length of the CDR3 is 13 residues. Trimming cost V 3 bases and J 11 bases, with 16 bases left between them. The CDR3 protein is CAISDFRTAKAFF. CDR3 in DNA: TGTGCCATCAGTGACTTTAGAACAGCTAAGGCTTTCTTT.

The chain employs TRBV29-1 and TRBJ2-7; the D gene is possibly TRBD2 (6 bases). The V end lost 7 bases, the J end lost 6 bases, and 10 bases lay between the germline ends. The CDR3 runs to 10 residues. Germline-derived CDR1 and CDR2 are SQVTM and ANQGSEA. DNA of the CDR3: TGCAGCGCAAGGGACTTCGAGCAGTACTTC. Translated: CSARDFEQYF.

The genes are TRBV4-2 and TRBJ2-7, with 8 bases aligning to TRBD1. The CDR3 is 15 residues long. Per germline, CDR1 LGHNA and CDR2 YNFKEQ. V gave up 0 bases and J gave up 5 bases; unmatched junction bases: 6. CDR3 sequence reads: CASSQESMDRDEQYF. The CDR3 bases are TGTGCCAGCAGCCAAGAGTCTATGGACAGGGACGAGCAGTACTTC.

CDR3 sequence: CASSPRDRFEAFF. The CDR3 coding sequence is TGTGCCAGCAGCCCACGGGACAGGTTTGAAGCTTTCTTT. The chain carries TRBV7-2 and TRBJ1-1, with 8 bases matching TRBD1. Trimming took 5 bases from V and 7 from J; bases not matched to a gene: 6. The germline gives CDR1 SGHTA, CDR2 FQGNSA. The CDR3 contains 13 residues.

This chain joins TRBV5-1 and TRBJ1-2; 9 positions agree with TRBD1. The V gene's germline CDR1 is SGHRS and CDR2 YFSETQ. This CDR3 is built from 15 residues. The V gene end was trimmed by 0 bases and the J gene end by 8 bases; junction bases not matched to a gene: 8. The CDR3 DNA sequence: TGCGCCAGCAGCTTGGGCGGGACAGGGTCTAAAGGCTACACCTTC. Protein sequence: CASSLGGTGSKGYTF.

The chain joins TRBV6-6 to TRBJ1-2, with TRBD1 identical over 8 bases. The V gene's germline CDR1 is MNHNY and CDR2 SVGAGI (reference sequence). The junction had 7 bases not matched to a gene; V was cut back by 2 bases and J by 5 bases. CDR3 length: 15 residues. The CDR3 region has the DNA TGTGCCAGCAGTTACCGCCAGGGGGCCCAGTATGGCTACACCTTC. This gives the protein CASSYRQGAQYGYTF.

Concerning this clone: At one boundary the junction diverges from the germline segment, which might be a read error. Other DNA sequences in this sample translate to the same CDR3. The genes are TRBV7-2 and TRBJ2-7; 8 bases line up with TRBD2. CDR3 length: 14 residues. The germline gives CDR1 SGHTA, CDR2 FQGNSA. The CDR3 loop reads CASSLGTSSHEQYF. The CDR3 DNA sequence: TGTGCCAGCAGCTTAGGGACTAGCTCCCACGAGCAGTACTTC. The variable domain in full, completed from reference TRBV7-2 and TRBJ2-7, reads GAGVSQSPSNKVTEKGKDVELRCDPISGHTALYWYRQSLGQGLEFLIYFQGNSAPDKSGLPSDRFSAERTGGSVSTLTIQRTQQEDSAVYLCASSLGTSSHEQYFGPGTRLTVT.

The chain links TRBV2 to TRBJ1-4; no clear D. CDR1 is SNHLY and CDR2 is FYNNEI in the germline V gene. The CDR3 has 14 amino acids. V was cut by 6 bases and J by 0 bases, with 8 bases left in between. This CDR3 is CASRTSTTNEKLFF. The CDR3, as DNA: TGTGCCAGCAGGACAAGCACAACTAATGAAAAACTGTTTTTT.